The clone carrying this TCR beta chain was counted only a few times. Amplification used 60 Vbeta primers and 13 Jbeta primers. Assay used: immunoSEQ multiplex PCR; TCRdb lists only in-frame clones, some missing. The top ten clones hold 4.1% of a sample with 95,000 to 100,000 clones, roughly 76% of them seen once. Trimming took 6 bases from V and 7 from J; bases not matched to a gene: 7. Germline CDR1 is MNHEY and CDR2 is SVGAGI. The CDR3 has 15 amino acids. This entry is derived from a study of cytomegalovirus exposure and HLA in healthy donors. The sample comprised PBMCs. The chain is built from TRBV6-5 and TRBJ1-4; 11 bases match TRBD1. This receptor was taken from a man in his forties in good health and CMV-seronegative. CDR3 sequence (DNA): TGTGCCAGCAGAAGGACAGGGGGCTTGGGTGAAAAACTGTTTTTT. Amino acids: CASRRTGGLGEKLFF.